Each of the 8 T cell receptor beta chains below was sequenced from the same sample in a study of blood T cell repertoires in COVID-19. Sequencing used immunoSEQ multiplex PCR; TCRdb keeps in-frame clones, though not all of them. This table has 110,000 to 150,000 clones, 75% to 90% appearing once. Sequencing was done on a sample of peripheral blood. The receptor set was obtained from a human donor in a cohort sampled during active COVID-19.

The chain has TRBV5-4 and TRBJ2-5; 7 bases fit TRBD2. There are 13 residues in the CDR3. J gave up 5 bases and V 0 bases, and 1 base lay outside the gene matches. Looked up from germline, CDR1 is SGHNT and CDR2 is YYREEE (reference sequence). The chain's CDR3 is CASSLEGGETQYF. Here the CDR3 DNA reads TGTGCCAGCAGCTTGGAGGGAGGGGAGACCCAGTACTTC.

The rearrangement joins TRBV5-1 to TRBJ2-2; tentatively, D is TRBD2 (5 bases). Trimming left V 6 bases short and J 5 bases short, with 20 bases between. The CDR3 length is 16 residues. Germline V gene sequence: CDR1 SGHRS, CDR2 YFSETQ. The CDR3 DNA sequence: TGCGCCAGCACCCGCGCAGGACTGAGAGGGACCGGGGAGCTGTTTTTT. Its translation is CASTRAGLRGTGELFF.

The chain couples TRBV5-6 to TRBJ2-7; 7 positions agree with TRBD1. The CDR3 consists of 11 residues. J gave up 11 bases and V 5 bases, and 7 bases lay outside the gene matches. The germline gives CDR1 SGHDT, CDR2 YYEEEE. The CDR3 DNA is TGTGCCAGCAGTTTTAGGGGGCGGGAGTACGTC. It encodes CASSFRGREYV.

V gene TRBV7-2 combines with J gene TRBJ1-6; TRBD1 might be the D (6 bases). This CDR3 contains 13 residues. Germline-derived CDR1 and CDR2 are SGHTA and FQGNSA. Between the trimmed V and J ends, which lost 5 bases and 6 bases, there was a span of 8 bases. The CDR3 nucleotides read TGTGCCAGCAGCCCAGGGGTTAATTCACCCCTCCACTTT. Translated: CASSPGVNSPLHF.

This clone showed up just once. The CDR3: CASRAGGGAYQPQHF. As DNA, the CDR3 is TGTGCCAGCAGGGCCGGCGGGGGGGCTTATCAGCCCCAGCATTTT. The V and J genes are TRBV2 and TRBJ1-5, with D maybe TRBD1 (6 bases). Per germline, CDR1 SNHLY and CDR2 FYNNEI. Trimming left V 6 bases short and J 5 bases short, with 17 bases between. The CDR3 runs to 15 residues.

The chain carries TRBV28 and TRBJ2-1, with 7 positions matching TRBD2. Losses at the gene ends were 8 bases for V and 10 bases for J; bases not matched to a gene: 17. Germline V lookup: CDR1 MDHEN, CDR2 SYDVKM. The CDR3 runs 15 residues. The CDR3: CASDDRDWGGREQFF. CDR3 in DNA: TGTGCCAGCGATGACCGGGACTGGGGGGGAAGGGAGCAGTTCTTC.

The V gene is TRBV6-1, the J gene TRBJ2-5; 10 bases align to TRBD1. J lost 9 bases, V lost 2 bases, and 6 bases had no gene match. The germline V gene encodes CDR1 MNHNS and CDR2 SASEGT. This CDR3 region has 14 residues. CDR3 sequence reads: CASSEWGTGVPQYF. The DNA for the CDR3 is TGTGCCAGCAGTGAATGGGGGACAGGGGTCCCCCAGTACTTC.

CDR3 in DNA: TGTGCCAGTGAAAACCTAGGGACTGGAGGCTACACCTTC. This codes for CASENLGTGGYTF. The V and J genes are TRBV19 and TRBJ1-2; TRBD1 is a possible D gene (5 bases). Germline values: CDR1 LNHDA, CDR2 SQIVND (reference sequence). V was trimmed by 8 bases and J by 8 bases, leaving 18 bases between them. The CDR3 is 13 residues long.